A selection of T cell receptor beta chains follows, all from one sample in a study of blood T cell repertoires in COVID-19. The data were produced by immunoSEQ multiplex PCR, yet TCRdb's version contains in-frame clones alone and is incomplete. Among hundreds of thousands of clones listed, about 91% were seen once. The sample comprised PBMCs or T cells enriched from blood (not recorded which). The receptors originated from a woman aged 25 to 39 with acute COVID-19. The CDR3 runs from the conserved cysteine through the conserved F or W. D genes are given only for firm matches. Not all rows give a size; the values are once, few, many and, for expanded clones, a class.

j_call | v_call | clone_size | d_call | cdr3_aa | cdr3_nt
TRBJ1-2 | TRBV18 | . | TRBD1 | CASSLGDRGHRGYTF | TGTGCCAGCTCTTTGGGGGACAGGGGGCATCGAGGCTACACCTTC
TRBJ1-1 | TRBV6-5 | once | TRBD1 | CASSYNGQGEAFF | TGTGCCAGCAGTTACAACGGACAGGGGGAAGCTTTCTTT
TRBJ2-1 | TRBV6-6 | once | . | CASSSPTSLWEQFF | TGTGCCAGCAGTTCCCCGACTAGTTTGTGGGAGCAGTTCTTC
TRBJ2-4 | TRBV5-1 | . | . | CASSLNPRGTKNIQYF | TGCGCCAGCAGCTTGAACCCCAGGGGAACCAAAAACATTCAGTACTTC
TRBJ2-1 | TRBV6-5 | . | TRBD2 | CASTSGWGNEQFF | TGTGCCAGCACTAGCGGTTGGGGGAATGAGCAGTTCTTC
TRBJ1-2 | TRBV12-5 | . | . | CASGLDRVGTRGYTF | TGTGCTAGTGGTTTGGACAGGGTAGGAACTCGAGGCTACACCTTC
TRBJ2-3 | TRBV10-2 | . | . | CASRGTQGLTDTQYF | TGCGCCAGCAGAGGTACCCAGGGATTAACGGATACGCAGTATTTT
TRBJ1-2 | TRBV6-6 | . | . | CASSYVPVYGYTF | TGTGCCAGCAGTTACGTCCCCGTGTATGGCTACACCTTC
TRBJ1-5 | TRBV5-6 | few | TRBD1 | CASSFGQGGWQPQHF | TGTGCCAGCAGCTTCGGACAGGGGGGTTGGCAGCCCCAGCATTTT
TRBJ1-3 | TRBV5-1 | . | . | CASSLDGARGNTIYF | TGCGCCAGCAGCTTGGATGGGGCTCGAGGAAACACCATATATTTT
TRBJ2-5 | TRBV9 | . | . | CASSVAPDNQETQYF | TGTGCCAGCAGCGTAGCCCCGGACAACCAAGAGACCCAGTACTTC
TRBJ2-3 | TRBV11-2 | once | . | CASSLSTSTDTQYF | TGTGCCAGCAGCTTAAGTACTAGCACAGATACGCAGTATTTT
TRBJ2-1 | TRBV11-2 | once | . | CASSFRASYNEQFF | TGTGCCAGCAGCTTCAGGGCCTCCTACAATGAGCAGTTCTTC
TRBJ1-2 | TRBV5-4 | . | TRBD1 | CASSLGAGGNYGYTF | TGTGCCAGCAGCTTGGGTGCAGGGGGCAACTATGGCTACACCTTC
TRBJ2-5 | TRBV6-1 | . | . | CASSDPRGVGEETQYF | TGTGCCAGCAGTGACCCCAGGGGGGTTGGGGAGGAGACCCAGTACTTC
TRBJ2-5 | TRBV3-1/TRBV3-2 | . | TRBD2 | CASSQDVWRGGTQYF | TGTGCCAGCAGCCAAGATGTGTGGCGGGGGGGGACCCAGTACTTC
TRBJ2-2 | TRBV5-4 | once | TRBD2 | CASRPGGTNTGELFF | TGTGCCAGCAGACCCGGGGGGACCAACACCGGGGAGCTGTTTTTT
TRBJ2-2 | TRBV30 | . | TRBD1 | CAWTMTGEHGELFF | TGTGCCTGGACCATGACAGGGGAGCACGGGGAGCTGTTTTTT
TRBJ2-2 | TRBV10-2 | . | TRBD1 | CATQGAGDGELFF | TGCGCCACACAGGGGGCAGGGGACGGGGAGCTGTTTTTT
TRBJ2-6 | TRBV4-1 | . | TRBD1 | CASSQGDRRSNVLTF | TGCGCCAGCAGCCAAGGGGACAGGCGAAGCAACGTCCTGACTTTC
TRBJ2-1 | TRBV7-7 | once | TRBD1 | CASSLGGQGAHEQFF | TGTGCTAGCAGCTTAGGGGGACAGGGGGCGCACGAGCAGTTCTTC
TRBJ1-1 | TRBV3-1/TRBV3-2 | . | . | CASSQVGGNTEAFF | TGTGCCAGCAGCCAAGTGGGGGGGAACACTGAAGCTTTCTTT
TRBJ2-7 | TRBV27 | . | TRBD1 | CASSLSGTGVSSYEQYF | TGTGCCAGCAGTTTATCGGGGACAGGGGTGAGCTCCTACGAGCAGTACTTC
TRBJ2-5 | TRBV10-2 | . | . | CASRETEIGETQYF | TGCGCCAGCAGAGAGACAGAGATAGGCGAGACCCAGTACTTC
TRBJ2-7 | TRBV7-8 | . | TRBD1 | CASSLALRAPRDRTSYEQYF | TGTGCCAGCAGCTTAGCCCTCCGGGCCCCAAGGGACAGGACCTCCTACGAGCAGTACTTC
TRBJ2-5 | TRBV10-3 | . | TRBD2 | CAISETTSGGVQYF | TGTGCCATCAGTGAGACGACTAGCGGGGGGGTTCAGTACTTC
TRBJ1-1 | TRBV10-3 | . | TRBD1 | CAIRSLGQGGTEAFF | TGTGCCATCAGAAGCCTGGGACAGGGAGGGACTGAAGCTTTCTTT
TRBJ1-2 | TRBV19 | . | TRBD1 | CASSILGQRQVGYTF | TGTGCCAGTAGTATTCTGGGACAGCGGCAGGTTGGCTACACCTTC
TRBJ1-2 | TRBV5-6 | . | . | CASSLEESLSYTF | TGTGCCAGCAGCTTGGAGGAGAGTTTAAGCTACACCTTC
TRBJ1-2 | TRBV29-1 | . | . | CSVGSRDGYTF | TGCAGCGTGGGGAGTAGGGATGGCTACACCTTC
TRBJ2-1 | TRBV29-1 | once | . | CSVVTDSSYNEQFF | TGCAGCGTTGTGACAGATAGCTCCTACAATGAGCAGTTCTTC
TRBJ2-3 | TRBV2 | . | TRBD1 | CASSGPGQPSTDTQYF | TGTGCCAGCAGTGGACCGGGACAGCCTAGCACAGATACGCAGTATTTT
TRBJ1-6 | TRBV5-1 | . | TRBD1 | CASSTGVNSPLHF | TGCGCCAGCAGCACAGGGGTTAATTCACCCCTCCACTTT
TRBJ1-6 | TRBV19 | . | . | CASSARQSSYNSPLHF | TGTGCCAGTAGCGCGAGGCAGAGCTCCTATAATTCACCCCTCCACTTT
TRBJ1-5 | TRBV6-2/TRBV6-3 | . | . | CASSYRTGSGPRNQPQHF | TGTGCCAGCAGTTATCGTACAGGGTCGGGCCCCCGCAATCAGCCCCAGCATTTT
TRBJ1-5 | TRBV12-5 | . | . | CASGLEENQPQHF | TGTGCTAGTGGTTTGGAGGAGAATCAGCCCCAGCATTTT
TRBJ1-1 | TRBV21-1 | . | . | CASSKWTGARWNTEAFF | TGTGCCAGCAGCAAGTGGACAGGGGCCAGGTGGAACACTGAAGCTTTCTTT
TRBJ1-4 | TRBV3-1/TRBV3-2 | . | TRBD1 | CASSHGGTGGIGVEKLFF | TGTGCCAGCAGCCACGGCGGGACAGGGGGAATAGGGGTTGAAAAACTGTTTTTT
TRBJ1-3 | TRBV14 | few | TRBD1 | CASSRDSSGNTIYF | TGTGCCAGCAGCCGGGACAGCTCTGGAAACACCATATATTTT
TRBJ2-3 | TRBV4-1 | . | TRBD2 | CASSHPGGADTQYF | TGCGCCAGCAGCCATCCGGGGGGAGCAGATACGCAGTATTTT
TRBJ1-3 | TRBV5-1 | . | . | CASSLATGGNTIYF | TGCGCCAGCAGCTTGGCGACGGGTGGAAACACCATATATTTT
TRBJ1-2 | TRBV3-1/TRBV3-2 | . | . | CASSQDRRGYGYTF | TGTGCCAGCAGCCAAGATCGTCGGGGCTATGGCTACACCTTC
TRBJ1-4 | TRBV29-1 | . | . | CSVQGGSTNEKLFF | TGCAGCGTTCAGGGCGGATCAACTAATGAAAAACTGTTTTTT
TRBJ1-1 | TRBV18 | . | . | CASSPGGGDTEAFF | TGTGCCAGCTCACCAGGGGGAGGGGACACTGAAGCTTTCTTT
TRBJ2-1 | TRBV10-2 | . | TRBD1 | CASSPFRDRGQNEQFF | TGCGCCAGCAGCCCATTCCGGGACAGGGGGCAGAATGAGCAGTTCTTC